These 3 T cell receptor beta chains were sequenced from one sample in a study of neoadjuvant anti-PD-1 for oral cavity cancer. Clones were sequenced by immunoSEQ multiplex PCR, and TCRdb holds only the in-frame ones, with some missing. The data hold about 16,000 clones, with around 72% observed a single time. Sequences were derived from PBMCs, sampled before nivolumab (anti-PD-1) treatment. The source of these receptors is a person between 40 and 79 years old with oral cavity squamous cell carcinoma.

The rearrangement joins TRBV6-6 to TRBJ2-7; 8 bases fit TRBD2. Germline V gives CDR1 MNHNY, CDR2 SVGAGI (reference sequence). The CDR3 has 13 amino acids. The V and J ends lost 11 bases and 0 bases, in that order; junction bases with no gene match: 6. CDR3 amino acids: CAAKRELSYEQYF. The CDR3 DNA sequence: TGTGCCGCCAAGCGGGAGCTCTCCTACGAGCAGTACTTC.

This sequence joins TRBV7-3 and TRBJ1-1, with D tentatively TRBD1 (5 bases). The V end was cut by 5 bases, the J end by 0 bases, with 10 bases between. Germline V gene lookup returns CDR1 SGHTA and CDR2 FQGTGA. This CDR3 comprises 14 residues. The CDR3 region has the DNA TGTGCCAGCAGCATGACAGCTATGAACACTGAAGCTTTCTTT. Translated: CASSMTAMNTEAFF.

The V call is TRBV4-1, the J call TRBJ2-7; D is unclear. Trimming pared 0 bases from V and 0 bases from J, leaving 12 bases between. The CDR3 length is 16 residues. The V gene's germline CDR1 is MGHRA and CDR2 YSYEKL. The CDR3 DNA sequence: TGCGCCAGCAGCCAAGACCCCGCGGAGAGCTCCTACGAGCAGTACTTC. Translating gives CASSQDPAESSYEQYF.